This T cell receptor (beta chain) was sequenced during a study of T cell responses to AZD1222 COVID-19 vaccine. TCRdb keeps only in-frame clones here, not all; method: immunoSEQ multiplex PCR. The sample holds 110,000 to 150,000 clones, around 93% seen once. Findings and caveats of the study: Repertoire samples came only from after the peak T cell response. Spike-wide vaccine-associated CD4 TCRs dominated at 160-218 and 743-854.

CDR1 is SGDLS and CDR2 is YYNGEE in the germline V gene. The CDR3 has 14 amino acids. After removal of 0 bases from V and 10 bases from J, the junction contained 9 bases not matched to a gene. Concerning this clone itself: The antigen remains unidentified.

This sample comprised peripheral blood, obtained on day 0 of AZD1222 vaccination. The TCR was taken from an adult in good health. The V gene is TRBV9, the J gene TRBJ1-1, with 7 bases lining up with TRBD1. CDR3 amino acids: CASSVVTGKGGAFF. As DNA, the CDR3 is TGTGCCAGCAGCGTAGTGACAGGGAAAGGGGGAGCTTTCTTT. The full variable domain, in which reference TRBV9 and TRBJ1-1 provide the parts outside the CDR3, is DSGVTQTPKHLITATGQRVTLRCSPRSGDLSVYWYQQSLDQGLQFLIQYYNGEERAKGNILERFSAQQFPDLHSELNLSSLELGDSALYFCASSVVTGKGGAFFGQGTRLTVV.